This T cell receptor beta chain originates from a study of blood T cell repertoires in COVID-19. Study-level information: The samples span acute and convalescent COVID-19 from the United States, Italy and Spain. Sources were T cells, B-cell-depleted T cells, or PBMCs; the material itself was cDNA or gDNA.

The repertoire was sequenced with immunoSEQ multiplex PCR; TCRdb's copy has only in-frame clones and lacks some. Counted here are around 90,000 clones, roughly 87% occurring once; the ten biggest clones make up roughly 14%. V lost 7 bases and J lost 3, with 10 bases in between. The CDR3 length is 13 residues. Germline values: CDR1 MDHEN, CDR2 SYDVKM. Source material: peripheral blood. This receptor was identified in a male donor with acute or convalescent COVID-19. The chain is built from TRBV28 and TRBJ2-4; D perhaps matches TRBD2 (5 bases). The CDR3 reads CASMPGVKNIQYF. The CDR3 nucleotides are TGTGCCAGCATGCCCGGGGTCAAAAACATTCAGTACTTC.